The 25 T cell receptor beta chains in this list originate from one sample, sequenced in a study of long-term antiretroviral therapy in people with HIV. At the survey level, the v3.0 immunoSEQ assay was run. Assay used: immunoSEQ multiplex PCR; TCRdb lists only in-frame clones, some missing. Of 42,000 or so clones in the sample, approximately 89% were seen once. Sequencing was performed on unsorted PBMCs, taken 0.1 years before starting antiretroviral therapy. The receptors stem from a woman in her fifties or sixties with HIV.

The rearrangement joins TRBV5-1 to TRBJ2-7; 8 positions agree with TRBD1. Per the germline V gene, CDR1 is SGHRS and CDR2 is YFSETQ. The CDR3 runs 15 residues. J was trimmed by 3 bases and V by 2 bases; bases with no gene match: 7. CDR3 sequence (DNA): TGCGCCAGCAGCTTTACGCTGGACAGGGACTACGAGCAGTACTTC. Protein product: CASSFTLDRDYEQYF.

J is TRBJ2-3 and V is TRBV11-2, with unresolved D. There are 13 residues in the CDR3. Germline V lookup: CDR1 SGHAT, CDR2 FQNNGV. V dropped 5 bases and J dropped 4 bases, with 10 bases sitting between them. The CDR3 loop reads CASSLSWADTQYF. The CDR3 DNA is TGTGCCAGCAGCCTTAGCTGGGCAGATACGCAGTATTTT. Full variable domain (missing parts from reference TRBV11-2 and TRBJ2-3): EAGVAQSPRYKIIEKRQSVAFWCNPISGHATLYWYQQILGQGPKLLIQFQNNGVVDDSQLPKDRFSAERLKGVDSTLKIQPAKLEDSAVYLCASSLSWADTQYFGPGTRLTVL.

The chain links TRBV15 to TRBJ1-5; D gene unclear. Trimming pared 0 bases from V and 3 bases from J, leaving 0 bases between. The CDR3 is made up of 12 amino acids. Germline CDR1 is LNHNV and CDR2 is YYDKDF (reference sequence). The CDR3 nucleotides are TGTGCCACCAGCAGAGACAATCAGCCCCAGCATTTT. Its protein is CATSRDNQPQHF.

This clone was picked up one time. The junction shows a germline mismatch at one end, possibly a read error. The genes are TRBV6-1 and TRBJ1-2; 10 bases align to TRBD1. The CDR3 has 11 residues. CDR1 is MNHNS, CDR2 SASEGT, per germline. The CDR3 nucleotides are TGTGCCAGCAGTACCGGGACAGGGGTCCTCTTC. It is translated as CASSTGTGVLF.

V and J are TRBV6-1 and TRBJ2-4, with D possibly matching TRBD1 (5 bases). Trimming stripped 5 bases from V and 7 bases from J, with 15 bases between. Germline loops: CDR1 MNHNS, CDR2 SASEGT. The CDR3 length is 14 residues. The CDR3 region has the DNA TGTGCCAGCAGTATACAGGAGTATGTGAACATTCAGTACTTC. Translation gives CASSIQEYVNIQYF.

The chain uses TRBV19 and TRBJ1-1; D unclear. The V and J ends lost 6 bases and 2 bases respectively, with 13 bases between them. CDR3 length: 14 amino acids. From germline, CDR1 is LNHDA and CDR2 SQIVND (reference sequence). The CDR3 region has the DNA TGTGCCAGTAGCCTGGCCTGGAAAAACACTGAAGCTTTCTTT. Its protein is CASSLAWKNTEAFF.

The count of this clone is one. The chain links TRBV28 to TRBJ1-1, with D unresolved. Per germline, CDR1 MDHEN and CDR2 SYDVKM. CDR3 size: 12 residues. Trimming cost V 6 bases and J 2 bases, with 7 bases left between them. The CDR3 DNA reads TGTGCCAGCAGCCCCCTAAACACTGAAGCTTTCTTT. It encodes CASSPLNTEAFF.

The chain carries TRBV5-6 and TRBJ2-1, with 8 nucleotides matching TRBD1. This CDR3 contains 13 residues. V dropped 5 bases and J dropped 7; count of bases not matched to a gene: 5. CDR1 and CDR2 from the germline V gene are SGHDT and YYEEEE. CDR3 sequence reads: CASSEQGGNEQFF. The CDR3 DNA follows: TGTGCCAGCAGTGAACAGGGGGGTAATGAGCAGTTCTTC.

This chain's CDR3 is CASSLQYSGYTF. CDR3 nucleotide sequence: TGTGCCAGCAGCCTCCAGTACAGCGGCTACACCTTC. The V gene is TRBV7-9, the J gene TRBJ1-2; D gene ambiguous. From germline, CDR1 is SEHNR and CDR2 FQNEAQ (reference sequence). V was cut by 5 bases and J by 8 bases, with 12 bases left in between. There are 12 residues in the CDR3.

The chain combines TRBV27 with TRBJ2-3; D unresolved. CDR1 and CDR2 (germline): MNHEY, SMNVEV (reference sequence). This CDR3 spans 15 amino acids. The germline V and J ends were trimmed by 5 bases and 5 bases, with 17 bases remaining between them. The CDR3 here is CASSPTGWGRDTQYF. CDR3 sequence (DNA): TGTGCCAGCAGTCCAACCGGCTGGGGAAGAGATACGCAGTATTTT.

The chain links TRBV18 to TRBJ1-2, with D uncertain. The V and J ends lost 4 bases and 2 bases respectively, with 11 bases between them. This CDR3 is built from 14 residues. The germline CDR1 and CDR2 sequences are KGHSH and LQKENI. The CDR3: CASSRPEGNYGYTF. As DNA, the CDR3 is TGTGCCAGCTCACGACCTGAGGGAAACTATGGCTACACCTTC. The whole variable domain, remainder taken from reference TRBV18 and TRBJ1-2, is NAGVMQNPRHLVRRRGQEARLRCSPMKGHSHVYWYRQLPEEGLKFMVYLQKENIIDESGMPKERFSAEFPKEGPSILRIQQVVRGDSAAYFCASSRPEGNYGYTFGSGTRLTVV.

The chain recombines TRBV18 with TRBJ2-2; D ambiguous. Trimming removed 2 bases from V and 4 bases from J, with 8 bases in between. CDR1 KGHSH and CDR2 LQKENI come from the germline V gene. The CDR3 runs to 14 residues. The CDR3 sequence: CASSPTAATGELFF. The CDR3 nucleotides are TGTGCCAGCTCACCAACGGCGGCCACCGGGGAGCTGTTTTTT.

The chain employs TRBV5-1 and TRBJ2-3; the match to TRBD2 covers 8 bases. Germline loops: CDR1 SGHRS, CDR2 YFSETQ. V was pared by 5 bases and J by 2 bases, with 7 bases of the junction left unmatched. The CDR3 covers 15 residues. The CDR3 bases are TGCGCCAGCAGGGCAGCGGGGGACCACACAGATACGCAGTATTTT. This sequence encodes CASRAAGDHTDTQYF.

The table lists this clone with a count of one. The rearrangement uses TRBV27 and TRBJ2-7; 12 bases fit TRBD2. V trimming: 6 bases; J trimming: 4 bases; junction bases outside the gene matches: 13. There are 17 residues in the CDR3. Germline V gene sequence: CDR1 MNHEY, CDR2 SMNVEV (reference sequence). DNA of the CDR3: TGTGCCAGCAGCCATCGGAGGCTAGCGGGGGGGTTTTACGAGCAGTACTTC. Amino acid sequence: CASSHRRLAGGFYEQYF.

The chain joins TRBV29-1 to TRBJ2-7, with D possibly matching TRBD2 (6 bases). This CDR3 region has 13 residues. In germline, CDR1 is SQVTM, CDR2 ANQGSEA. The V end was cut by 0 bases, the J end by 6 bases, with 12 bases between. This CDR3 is CSVEDQGGVEQYF. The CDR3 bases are TGCAGCGTTGAAGATCAGGGCGGGGTCGAGCAGTACTTC.

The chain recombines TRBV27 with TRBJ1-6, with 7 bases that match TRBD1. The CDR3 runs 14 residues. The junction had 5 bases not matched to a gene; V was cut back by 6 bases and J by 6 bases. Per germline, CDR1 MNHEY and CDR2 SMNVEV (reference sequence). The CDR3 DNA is TGTGCCAGCAGGAAGGACAGGAGTAATTCACCCCTCCACTTT. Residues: CASRKDRSNSPLHF.

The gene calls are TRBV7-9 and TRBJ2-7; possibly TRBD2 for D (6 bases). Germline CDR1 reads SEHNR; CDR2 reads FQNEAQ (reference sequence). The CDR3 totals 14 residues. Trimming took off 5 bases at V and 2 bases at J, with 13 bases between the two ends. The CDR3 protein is CASSGGAGPYEQYF. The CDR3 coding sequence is TGTGCCAGCAGCGGAGGGGCCGGTCCCTACGAGCAGTACTTC.

In DNA form, the CDR3 reads TGTGCCAGCAGTTACTACCTGGACAGGGAGGATTCACCCCTCCACTTT. This encodes CASSYYLDREDSPLHF. The chain uses TRBV6-5 and TRBJ1-6; 8 bases line up with TRBD1. CDR3 size: 16 residues. Trimming removed 1 base from V and 8 bases from J; junction bases left unmatched: 7. Germline V gives CDR1 MNHEY, CDR2 SVGAGI.

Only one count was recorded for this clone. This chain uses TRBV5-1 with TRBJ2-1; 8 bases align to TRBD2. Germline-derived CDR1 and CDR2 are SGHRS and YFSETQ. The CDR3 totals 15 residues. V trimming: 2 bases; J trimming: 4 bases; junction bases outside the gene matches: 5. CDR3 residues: CASSLAGETYNEQFF. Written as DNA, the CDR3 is TGCGCCAGCAGCTTAGCGGGGGAAACTTACAATGAGCAGTTCTTC.

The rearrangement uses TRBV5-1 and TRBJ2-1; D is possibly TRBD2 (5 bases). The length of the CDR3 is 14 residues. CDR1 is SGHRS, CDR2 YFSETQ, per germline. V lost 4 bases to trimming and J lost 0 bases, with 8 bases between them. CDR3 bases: TGCGCCAGCAGCCCCCGGGGCTCCTACAATGAGCAGTTCTTC. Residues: CASSPRGSYNEQFF.

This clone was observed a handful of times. The CDR3 coding sequence is TGTGCCAGCTCACCGGAGCAGGGGGCAGGTTCACCCCTCCACTTT. As protein: CASSPEQGAGSPLHF. The chain carries TRBV18 and TRBJ1-6; 8 positions match TRBD1. This CDR3 has 15 residues. Germline loops: CDR1 KGHSH, CDR2 LQKENI. The junction had 7 bases not matched to a gene; V was cut back by 3 bases and J by 9 bases.

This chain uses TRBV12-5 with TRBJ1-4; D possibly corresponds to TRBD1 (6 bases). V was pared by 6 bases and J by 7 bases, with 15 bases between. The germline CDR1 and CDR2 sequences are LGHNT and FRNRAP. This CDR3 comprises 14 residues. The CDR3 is CASGRGGPGEKLFF. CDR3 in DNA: TGTGCTAGTGGCCGCGGGGGGCCGGGTGAAAAACTGTTTTTT.

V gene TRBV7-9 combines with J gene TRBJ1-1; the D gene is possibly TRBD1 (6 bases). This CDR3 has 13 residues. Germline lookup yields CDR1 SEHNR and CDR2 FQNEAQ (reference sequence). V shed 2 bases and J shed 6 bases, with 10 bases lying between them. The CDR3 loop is CASSLRTDSEAFF. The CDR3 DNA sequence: TGTGCCAGCAGCTTAAGGACAGACTCTGAAGCTTTCTTT. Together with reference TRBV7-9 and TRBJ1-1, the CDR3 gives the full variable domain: DTGVSQNPRHKITKRGQNVTFRCDPISEHNRLYWYRQTLGQGPEFLTYFQNEAQLEKSRLLSDRFSAERPKGSFSTLEIQRTEQGDSAMYLCASSLRTDSEAFFGQGTRLTVV.

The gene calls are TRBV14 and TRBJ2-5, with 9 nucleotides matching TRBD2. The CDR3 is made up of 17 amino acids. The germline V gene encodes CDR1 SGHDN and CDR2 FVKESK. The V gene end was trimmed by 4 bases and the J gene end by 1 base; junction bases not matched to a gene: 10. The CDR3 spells CASSPSRGAGGQETQYF. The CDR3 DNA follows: TGTGCCAGCAGCCCCTCGAGGGGAGCGGGGGGCCAAGAGACCCAGTACTTC. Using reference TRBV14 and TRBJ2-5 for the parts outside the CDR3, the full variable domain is EAGVTQFPSHSVIEKGQTVTLRCDPISGHDNLYWYRRVMGKEIKFLLHFVKESKQDESGMPNNRFLAERTGGTYSTLKVQPAELEDSGVYFCASSPSRGAGGQETQYFGPGTRLLVL.

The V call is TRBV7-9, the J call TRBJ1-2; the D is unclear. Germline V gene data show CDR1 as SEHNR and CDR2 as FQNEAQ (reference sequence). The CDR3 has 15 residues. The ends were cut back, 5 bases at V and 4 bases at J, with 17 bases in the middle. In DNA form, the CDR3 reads TGTGCCAGCAGCCCGGATGGGCGGGGTCGCTATGGCTACACCTTC. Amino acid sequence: CASSPDGRGRYGYTF.